The 27 T cell receptor beta chains presented below share a single source sample, sequenced in a study of blood T cell repertoires in COVID-19. Sequenced by immunoSEQ multiplex PCR; TCRdb stores in-frame clones only, minus some. The sample consists of 95,000 to 150,000 clones, about four fifths of them appearing once. The sequenced material came from peripheral blood. Source of these receptors: a man aged 25-45 years with COVID-19, enrolled during active disease.

The chain employs TRBV5-1 and TRBJ1-1, with D perhaps TRBD1 (6 bases). The CDR3 consists of 16 residues. Trimming shortened V by 3 bases and J by 0 bases, and 15 bases separated the two germline ends. Looked up from germline, CDR1 is SGHRS and CDR2 is YFSETQ. DNA for the CDR3: TGCGCCAGCAGCTCCCCCCGGGACACCATGAACACTGAAGCTTTCTTT. Translated, it gives CASSSPRDTMNTEAFF.

This rearrangement joins TRBV29-1 to TRBJ2-1; 11 bases match TRBD2. Germline V gives CDR1 SQVTM, CDR2 ANQGSEA. The CDR3 is 14 amino acids. After removal of 5 bases from V and 7 bases from J, the junction contained 7 bases not matched to a gene. DNA for the CDR3: TGCAGCGTTCGTCGTCTAGCGGGAGGTAATGAGCAGTTCTTC. As protein: CSVRRLAGGNEQFF.

The chain uses TRBV5-7 and TRBJ1-5; 10 bases match TRBD1. TRBV5-7 is an ORF, and what it does is uncertain. Trimming removed 4 bases from V and 5 bases from J; junction bases left unmatched: 6. This CDR3 has 15 residues. CDR3 loop: CASSPWGQGYQPQHF. The CDR3 nucleotides are TGTGCCAGCAGCCCCTGGGGACAGGGGTATCAGCCCCAGCATTTT.

The V gene is TRBV29-1, the J gene TRBJ2-7; D remains unclear. Trimming stripped 2 bases from V and 6 bases from J, with 17 bases between. CDR1 and CDR2 from the germline V gene are SQVTM and ANQGSEA. The CDR3 has 14 amino acids. The CDR3 nucleotides read TGCAGCGTTGAATCTGTCTCGTCTGGAGTCGAGCAGTACTTC. This encodes CSVESVSSGVEQYF.

V and J are TRBV24-1 and TRBJ2-3; D perhaps matches TRBD2 (6 bases). Germline V gives CDR1 KGHDR, CDR2 SFDVKD. Trimming removed 3 bases from V and 1 base from J, with 10 bases in between. This CDR3 is 15 amino acids long. CDR3 amino acids: CATSDLPGGTDTQYF. The CDR3 DNA is TGTGCCACCAGTGATCTACCGGGGGGCACAGATACGCAGTATTTT.

The V gene is TRBV7-2, the J gene TRBJ2-1, with D maybe TRBD2 (7 bases). Trimming left V 4 bases short and J 0 bases short, with 13 bases between. CDR1 and CDR2 (germline): SGHTA, FQGNSA. This CDR3 has 16 residues. CDR3 coding DNA: TGTGCCAGCAGCTCAGTGGGGGGGGCCTCCTACAATGAGCAGTTCTTC. It yields the protein CASSSVGGASYNEQFF. Combining the CDR3 with reference TRBV7-2 and TRBJ2-1 gives the whole variable domain GAGVSQSPSNKVTEKGKDVELRCDPISGHTALYWYRQSLGQGLEFLIYFQGNSAPDKSGLPSDRFSAERTGGSVSTLTIQRTQQEDSAVYLCASSSVGGASYNEQFFGPGTRLTVL.

The chain combines TRBV5-4 with TRBJ2-1, with 8 bases fitting TRBD2. CDR3 length: 14 amino acids. The V and J ends lost 4 bases and 9 bases, in that order; junction bases with no gene match: 9. Germline V gene lookup returns CDR1 SGHNT and CDR2 YYREEE (reference sequence). In DNA form, the CDR3 reads TGTGCCAGCAGCGAGGGACTAGAGGAAGGTGAGCAGTTCTTC. This gives the protein CASSEGLEEGEQFF.

The chain joins TRBV19 to TRBJ2-1, with 12 nucleotides matching TRBD2. Losses at the gene ends were 5 bases for V and 2 bases for J; bases not matched to a gene: 4. Germline assignment: CDR1 LNHDA and CDR2 SQIVND (reference sequence). This CDR3 region has 16 residues. CDR3 DNA sequence: TGTGCCAGTAGTTCCCTAGCGGGAGGGGCCTACAATGAGCAGTTCTTC. This sequence encodes CASSSLAGGAYNEQFF.

The chain has TRBV7-3 and TRBJ2-6, with 10 nucleotides matching TRBD1. CDR1 and CDR2 (germline): SGHTA, FQGTGA. V shed 5 bases and J 4 bases; nucleotides not matched to a gene: 14. CDR3 size: 19 residues. The CDR3 DNA reads as TGTGCCAGCAGCCACTACAAACGACAGGGGGCGCGCGGGGCCAACGTCCTGACTTTC. It codes for CASSHYKRQGARGANVLTF.

The CDR3 nucleotides are TGTGCCAGCAGCCGGACTAGCGGGAGCACAGATACGCAGTATTTT. This sequence encodes CASSRTSGSTDTQYF. The chain joins TRBV7-2 to TRBJ2-3, with 11 bases aligning to TRBD2. The CDR3 is 15 residues long. Germline CDR1 SGHTA, CDR2 FQGNSA. V trimming: 5 bases; J trimming: 0 bases; junction bases outside the gene matches: 1.

J is TRBJ1-1 and V is TRBV6-5, with D hard to call. This CDR3 contains 11 residues. Germline CDR1 MNHEY, CDR2 SVGAGI. The germline V and J ends were trimmed by 6 bases and 8 bases, with 10 bases remaining between them. The chain's CDR3 is CASSDGNEAFF. The DNA for the CDR3 is TGTGCCAGCAGCGACGGGAACGAAGCTTTCTTT.

The V gene is TRBV7-2, the J gene TRBJ2-7; 9 bases fit TRBD2. The CDR3 consists of 15 residues. The V segment lost 2 bases and the J segment 3 bases; nucleotides outside the gene matches: 5. CDR1 and CDR2 (germline): SGHTA, FQGNSA. CDR3 loop: CASSLSASGNYEQYF. CDR3 nucleotides: TGTGCCAGCAGCTTAAGCGCTAGCGGGAACTACGAGCAGTACTTC.

This chain joins TRBV6-5 and TRBJ1-2; 8 bases are a match to TRBD1. J was trimmed by 4 bases and V by 10 bases; bases with no gene match: 5. This CDR3 is 12 amino acids long. Germline V gene data show CDR1 as MNHEY and CDR2 as SVGAGI. The CDR3 loop is CATQGDRYGYTF. CDR3 DNA: TGTGCCACACAGGGGGACCGCTATGGCTACACCTTC.

The chain combines TRBV9 with TRBJ1-5; D might be TRBD1 (6 bases). The V and J ends lost 6 bases and 5 bases respectively, with 12 bases between them. CDR3 length: 13 residues. In germline, CDR1 is SGDLS, CDR2 YYNGEE. CDR3 sequence (DNA): TGTGCCAGCATCTCTACAGGGTATCAGCCCCAGCATTTT. Protein sequence: CASISTGYQPQHF.

The chain joins TRBV10-3 to TRBJ2-2; D is perhaps TRBD1 (6 bases). This CDR3 has 15 residues. Germline-derived CDR1 and CDR2 are ENHRY and SYGVKD. The V end was cut by 0 bases, the J end by 6 bases, with 11 bases between. The chain's CDR3 is CAISESAGTSGELFF. For the CDR3, the DNA is TGTGCCATCAGTGAGTCAGCCGGGACATCCGGGGAGCTGTTTTTT.

The rearrangement joins TRBV5-8 to TRBJ2-5, with 7 bases fitting TRBD1. Germline V CDR1 and CDR2: SGHTS, YDEGEE. CDR3 size: 14 residues. V lost 1 base, J lost 1 base, and 1 base stayed unmatched. The CDR3 DNA follows: TGTGCCAGCAGCTTGTGGGACAGCCAAGAGACCCAGTACTTC. It codes for CASSLWDSQETQYF.

The V call is TRBV11-3, the J call TRBJ1-1, with 7 bases lining up with TRBD1. This CDR3 spans 14 amino acids. The germline V gene encodes CDR1 SGHNT and CDR2 YENEEA. Germline trimming cut 6 bases from V and 8 bases from J; bases unmatched to any gene: 12. The CDR3 loop is CASSPLGGNEEAFF. CDR3 DNA: TGTGCCAGCAGTCCGTTAGGGGGCAACGAGGAAGCTTTCTTT.

The chain is built from TRBV19 and TRBJ1-2; D is unclear. This CDR3 is 15 amino acids long. Trimming stripped 3 bases from V and 4 bases from J, with 15 bases between. The germline gives CDR1 LNHDA, CDR2 SQIVND (reference sequence). The DNA for the CDR3 is TGTGCCAGTAGTATTGCCGCGGGCGTTTTCTATGGCTACACCTTC. Encoded protein: CASSIAAGVFYGYTF.

The rearrangement joins TRBV16 to TRBJ1-6; D might be TRBD1 (5 bases). The CDR3 spans 15 residues. The germline V gene encodes CDR1 KGHSY and CDR2 FQNENV. V lost 0 bases, J lost 6 bases, and 9 bases lay in between. In DNA, the CDR3 is TGTGCCAGCAGCCAATCCGGGCAGGGTAATTCACCCCTCCACTTT. Encoded protein: CASSQSGQGNSPLHF.

V is TRBV19 and J is TRBJ2-5, with 7 bases lining up with TRBD2. CDR1 and CDR2 from the germline V gene are LNHDA and SQIVND (reference sequence). The CDR3 is 15 residues long. The V segment lost 5 bases and the J segment 2 bases; nucleotides outside the gene matches: 8. The CDR3 nucleotides read TGTGCCAGTAGTGTAACTAGCGTGAGTCAAGAGACCCAGTACTTC. This gives the protein CASSVTSVSQETQYF. Based on the CDR3 plus reference TRBV19 and TRBJ2-5, the full variable domain is DGGITQSPKYLFRKEGQNVTLSCEQNLNHDAMYWYRQDPGQGLRLIYYSQIVNDFQKGDIAEGYSVSREKKESFPLTVTSAQKNPTAFYLCASSVTSVSQETQYFGPGTRLLVL.

The chain combines TRBV20-1 with TRBJ2-3; D is undetermined. Per germline, CDR1 DFQATT and CDR2 SNEGSKA (reference sequence). V shed 3 bases and J shed 4 bases, with 17 bases lying between them. This CDR3 has 15 residues. CDR3 in DNA: TGCAGTGCTAGTTACTTAGTCACGTCGGCAGATACGCAGTATTTT. Residues: CSASYLVTSADTQYF.

The chain has TRBV4-1 and TRBJ1-1; TRBD1 matches at 9 bases. V gave up 2 bases and J gave up 6 bases; unmatched junction bases: 4. The CDR3 is made up of 14 amino acids. Germline loops: CDR1 MGHRA, CDR2 YSYEKL. The CDR3 here is CASSQLGQGAEAFF. The CDR3 DNA follows: TGCGCCAGCAGCCAACTGGGACAGGGCGCTGAAGCTTTCTTT.

This chain joins TRBV7-2 and TRBJ2-7; a weak D match, TRBD1 (6 bases). The germline gives CDR1 SGHTA, CDR2 FQGNSA. Trimming took off 1 base at V and 1 base at J, with 23 bases between the two ends. The length of the CDR3 is 19 residues. The CDR3 loop is CASSLVGRLWEGGSYEQYF. The CDR3, as DNA: TGTGCCAGCAGCTTAGTAGGTCGTCTGTGGGAAGGGGGTTCCTACGAGCAGTACTTC. The full variable domain, rest sourced from reference TRBV7-2 and TRBJ2-7, is GAGVSQSPSNKVTEKGKDVELRCDPISGHTALYWYRQSLGQGLEFLIYFQGNSAPDKSGLPSDRFSAERTGGSVSTLTIQRTQQEDSAVYLCASSLVGRLWEGGSYEQYFGPGTRLTVT.

The V gene is TRBV6-1, the J gene TRBJ2-5; unclear D gene. This CDR3 has 12 residues. Trimming cost V 3 bases and J 2 bases, with 4 bases left between them. Per the germline V gene, CDR1 is MNHNS and CDR2 is SASEGT. Here the CDR3 reads CASSDRQETQYF. The CDR3 DNA follows: TGTGCCAGCAGTGACAGACAAGAGACCCAGTACTTC.

J is TRBJ2-1 and V is TRBV30; 10 bases are a match to TRBD2. J gave up 4 bases and V 0 bases, and 9 bases lay outside the gene matches. Germline V lookup: CDR1 GTSNPN, CDR2 SVGIG (reference sequence). CDR3 length equals 17 residues. CDR3 in DNA: TGTGCCTGGAGTGTAGGTGCTAGCGGGAGAGCGTACAATGAGCAGTTCTTC. Translating it yields CAWSVGASGRAYNEQFF.

The J gene is TRBJ2-1, the V gene TRBV7-3; 11 nucleotides agree with TRBD2. CDR3 length: 20 amino acids. V was clipped by 0 bases and J by 3 bases; unmatched bases: 13. Germline V gene sequence: CDR1 SGHTA, CDR2 FQGTGA. DNA of the CDR3: TGTGCCAGCAGCTTAACCCCCCTGACTAGCGGGGCACTCGTCTACAATGAGCAGTTCTTC. This encodes CASSLTPLTSGALVYNEQFF.

The rearrangement links TRBV6-5 to TRBJ1-5, with TRBD1 matching 7 bases. Germline loops: CDR1 MNHEY, CDR2 SVGAGI. The trim removed 6 bases at V and 7 bases at J, leaving 9 bases unmatched. The CDR3 runs to 14 residues. CDR3 coding DNA: TGTGCCAGCAGCCGGGACAGCTTTTGGCAGCCCCAGCATTTT. Translated, it gives CASSRDSFWQPQHF.